This section outlines one T cell receptor (beta chain) sequence together with its context. The sample is drawn from a study of shared clonotypes between healthy human individuals. Assay used: immunoSEQ multiplex PCR; TCRdb lists only in-frame clones, some missing. Of roughly 1,600,000 clones in the sample, approximately 98.5% were seen once. V was clipped by 6 bases and J by 2 bases; unmatched bases: 1. The germline V gene has CDR1 MNHEY and CDR2 SMNVEV (reference sequence). There are 13 residues in the CDR3. The sample was naive CD4+ T cells sorted from blood. Documented subset: CD45RA+ positively selected. This sequence originates from a man aged 30-40 years in good health. The chain joins TRBV27 to TRBJ1-5; 7 bases align to TRBD1. CDR3 region: CASRTGRNQPQHF. CDR3 bases: TGTGCCAGCAGGACAGGGCGCAATCAGCCCCAGCATTTT.